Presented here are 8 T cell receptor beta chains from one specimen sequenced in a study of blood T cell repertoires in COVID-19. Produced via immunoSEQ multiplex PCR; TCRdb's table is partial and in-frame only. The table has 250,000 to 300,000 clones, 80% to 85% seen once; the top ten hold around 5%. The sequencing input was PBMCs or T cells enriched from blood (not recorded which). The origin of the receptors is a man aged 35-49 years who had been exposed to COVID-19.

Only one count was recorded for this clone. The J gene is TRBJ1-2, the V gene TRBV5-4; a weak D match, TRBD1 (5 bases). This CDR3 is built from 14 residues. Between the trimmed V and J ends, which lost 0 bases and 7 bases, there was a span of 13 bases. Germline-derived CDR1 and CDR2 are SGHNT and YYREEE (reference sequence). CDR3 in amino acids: CASSLGQGEGGYTF. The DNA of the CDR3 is TGTGCCAGCAGCTTGGGTCAAGGGGAGGGTGGCTACACCTTC. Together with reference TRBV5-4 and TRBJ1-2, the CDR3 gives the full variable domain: ETGVTQSPTHLIKTRGQQVTLRCSSQSGHNTVSWYQQALGQGPQFIFQYYREEENGRGNFPPRFSGLQFPNYSSELNVNALELDDSALYLCASSLGQGEGGYTFGSGTRLTVV.

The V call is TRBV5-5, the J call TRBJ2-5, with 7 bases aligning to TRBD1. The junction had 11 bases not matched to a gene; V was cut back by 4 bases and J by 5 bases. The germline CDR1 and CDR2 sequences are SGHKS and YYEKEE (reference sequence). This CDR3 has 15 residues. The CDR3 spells CASSIGTTGSETQYF. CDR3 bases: TGTGCCAGCAGCATCGGCACGACAGGGAGTGAGACCCAGTACTTC.

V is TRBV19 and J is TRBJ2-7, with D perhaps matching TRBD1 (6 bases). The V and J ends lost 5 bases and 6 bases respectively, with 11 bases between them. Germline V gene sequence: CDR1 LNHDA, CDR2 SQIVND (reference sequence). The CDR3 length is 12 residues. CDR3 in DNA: TGTGCCAGTAGTCCCTTGACAGGCGAGCAGTACTTC. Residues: CASSPLTGEQYF.

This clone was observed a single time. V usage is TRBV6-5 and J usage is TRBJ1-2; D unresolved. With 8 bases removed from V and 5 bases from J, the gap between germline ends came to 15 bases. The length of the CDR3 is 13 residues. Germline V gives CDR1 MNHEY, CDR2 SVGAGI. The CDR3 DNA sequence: TGTGCCAGCGCGAGGCTACCTTATTATGGCTACACCTTC. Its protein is CASARLPYYGYTF.

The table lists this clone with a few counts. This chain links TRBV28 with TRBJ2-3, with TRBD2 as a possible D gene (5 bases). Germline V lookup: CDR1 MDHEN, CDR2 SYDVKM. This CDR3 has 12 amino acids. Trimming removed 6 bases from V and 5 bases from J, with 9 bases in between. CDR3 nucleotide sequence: TGTGCCAGCAGAATCGCGGGAGATACGCAGTATTTT. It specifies CASRIAGDTQYF.

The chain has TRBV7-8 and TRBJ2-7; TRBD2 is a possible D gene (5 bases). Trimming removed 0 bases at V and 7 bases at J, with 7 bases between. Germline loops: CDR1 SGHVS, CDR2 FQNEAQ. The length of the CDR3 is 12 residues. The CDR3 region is CASSLATGEQYF. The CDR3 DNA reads TGTGCCAGCAGCTTAGCGACGGGAGAGCAGTACTTC.

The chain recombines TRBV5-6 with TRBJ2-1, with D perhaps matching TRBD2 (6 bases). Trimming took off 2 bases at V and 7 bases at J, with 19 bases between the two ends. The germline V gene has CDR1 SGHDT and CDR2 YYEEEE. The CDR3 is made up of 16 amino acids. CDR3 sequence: CASSFGGRGVSNEQFF. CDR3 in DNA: TGTGCCAGCAGCTTCGGAGGGAGAGGTGTGTCGAATGAGCAGTTCTTC.

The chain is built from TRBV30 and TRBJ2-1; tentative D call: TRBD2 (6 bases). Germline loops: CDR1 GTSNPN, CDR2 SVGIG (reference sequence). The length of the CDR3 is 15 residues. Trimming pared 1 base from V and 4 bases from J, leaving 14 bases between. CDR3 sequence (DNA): TGTGCCTGGAGTGGGGACTCATCGAGGTACAATGAGCAGTTCTTC. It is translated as CAWSGDSSRYNEQFF.